The 2 T cell receptor beta chains below were found in one sample sequenced in a study of blood T cell repertoires in COVID-19. Assay: immunoSEQ multiplex PCR; the TCRdb copy retains only in-frame clones and omits some. Of fewer than 200,000 clones listed, roughly 78% are singletons. What was sequenced was peripheral blood. The receptors here all came from a man aged 70 or older with active or convalescent COVID-19.

The V call is TRBV7-8, the J call TRBJ1-2, with D unclear. V was clipped by 4 bases and J by 2 bases, with 11 bases between them. CDR3 length equals 14 residues. Per the germline V gene, CDR1 is SGHVS and CDR2 is FQNEAQ. The CDR3 region has the DNA TGTGCCAGCAGCTCACATCCGGGAAACTATGGCTACACCTTC. Translation gives CASSSHPGNYGYTF.

The chain has TRBV19 and TRBJ2-7; weak D call: TRBD1 (5 bases). CDR1 and CDR2 (germline): LNHDA, SQIVND (reference sequence). This CDR3 contains 15 residues. V lost 5 bases and J lost 9, with 23 bases in between. CDR3 DNA sequence: TGTGCCAGTAGTGGGCAGGGATCCCCCTTAGGTGTGCAGTACTTC. This sequence encodes CASSGQGSPLGVQYF.